The source of this T cell receptor (beta chain) is a study of control samples from healthy donors and cancer patients. Profiling relied on immunoSEQ multiplex PCR, and the TCRdb table lists in-frame clones only, not all of them. The sample lists 93,000 or so clones, roughly 89% occurring once. The source material was PBMCs. The TCR was taken from a man aged 55 to 70 with lung cancer.

CDR3 residues: CASSLAPQNSNSPLHF. DNA for the CDR3: TGTGCCAGCAGCTTAGCGCCGCAGAATTCTAATTCACCCCTCCACTTT. This rearrangement joins TRBV7-2 to TRBJ1-6; D is unresolved. Per germline, CDR1 SGHTA and CDR2 FQGNSA. The CDR3 covers 16 residues. Trimming removed 0 bases from V and 6 bases from J, with 12 bases in between.